This is a list of T cell receptor beta chains from one sample in a study of cytomegalovirus exposure and HLA in healthy donors. Produced via immunoSEQ multiplex PCR; TCRdb's table is partial and in-frame only. This table lists roughly 100,000 clones. Source material: PBMCs. The source of these receptors is a man aged 45-65 years in good health and CMV-seronegative. Both conserved end residues are part of each CDR3. The order of the fields is J gene, V gene, D gene, CDR3 DNA, CDR3 protein. The D gene is left open where the match is weak.

j_gene: TRBJ2-3; v_gene: TRBV9; d_gene: NA; CDR3nt: TGTGCCAGCAGCGTAGAATCAGTTAGCACAGATACGCAGTATTTT; CDR3aa: CASSVESVSTDTQYF
j_gene: TRBJ2-2; v_gene: TRBV5-4; d_gene: TRBD1; CDR3nt: TGTGCCAGCAGCTTGGAGACAGGGTTGACCGGCGGGGAGCTGTTTTTT; CDR3aa: CASSLETGLTGGELFF
j_gene: TRBJ1-5; v_gene: TRBV5-6; d_gene: NA; CDR3nt: TGTGCCAGCAGCTTCCGACAGACTAATCAGCCCCAGCATTTT; CDR3aa: CASSFRQTNQPQHF
j_gene: TRBJ1-1; v_gene: TRBV9; d_gene: NA; CDR3nt: TGTGCCAGCAGCGCCGAAGGGGGGAACACTGAAGCTTTCTTT; CDR3aa: CASSAEGGNTEAFF
j_gene: TRBJ2-1; v_gene: TRBV5-1; d_gene: TRBD2; CDR3nt: TGCGCCAGCAGCTCTATGCCGACTAGCGGGGAGTACAATGAGCAGTTCTTC; CDR3aa: CASSSMPTSGEYNEQFF
j_gene: TRBJ2-1; v_gene: TRBV6-6; d_gene: TRBD2; CDR3nt: TGTGCCAGCAACCCGGGGACTAGCGGGATGCATGAGCAGTTCTTC; CDR3aa: CASNPGTSGMHEQFF
j_gene: TRBJ1-1; v_gene: TRBV7-7; d_gene: NA; CDR3nt: TGTGCTAGCAGCCAGACATATCAGACTGAAGCTTTCTTT; CDR3aa: CASSQTYQTEAFF
j_gene: TRBJ1-5; v_gene: TRBV19; d_gene: NA; CDR3nt: TGTGCCAGTAGTACCCCACCGCAACAGGGAAAGGGTAATCAGCCCCAGCATTTT; CDR3aa: CASSTPPQQGKGNQPQHF
j_gene: TRBJ2-7; v_gene: TRBV10-3; d_gene: NA; CDR3nt: TGTGCCATCAGTGGACGGAGCTTGGGCGAGCAGTACTTC; CDR3aa: CAISGRSLGEQYF
j_gene: TRBJ2-7; v_gene: TRBV6-1; d_gene: NA; CDR3nt: TGTGCCAGTCAGCCCCTGGCGGTCTCCTACGAGCAGTACTTC; CDR3aa: CASQPLAVSYEQYF
j_gene: TRBJ2-3; v_gene: TRBV7-2; d_gene: TRBD1; CDR3nt: TGTGCCAGCAGCACCGGGACAGGCACAGATACGCAGTATTTT; CDR3aa: CASSTGTGTDTQYF
j_gene: TRBJ1-5; v_gene: TRBV6-5; d_gene: NA; CDR3nt: TGTGCCAGCAGTTACTCGACGGGAGTTCAGCCCCAGCATTTT; CDR3aa: CASSYSTGVQPQHF
j_gene: TRBJ1-4; v_gene: TRBV18; d_gene: NA; CDR3nt: TGTGCCAGCTCACCACGTCCCGGGACTAATGAAAAACTGTTTTTT; CDR3aa: CASSPRPGTNEKLFF
j_gene: TRBJ2-1; v_gene: TRBV4-3; d_gene: TRBD2; CDR3nt: TGCGCCAGCAGCCAACAATCGGCTAGCGGGAGGGGTGAGCAGTTCTTC; CDR3aa: CASSQQSASGRGEQFF
j_gene: TRBJ1-1; v_gene: TRBV9; d_gene: TRBD1; CDR3nt: TGTGCCAGTGGACAGGGGAACACTGAAGCTTTCTTT; CDR3aa: CASGQGNTEAFF
j_gene: TRBJ2-7; v_gene: TRBV7-2; d_gene: TRBD1; CDR3nt: TGTGCCAGCAGCTTCTCAGGGGGCGGGCTAAACTACGAGCAGTACTTC; CDR3aa: CASSFSGGGLNYEQYF
j_gene: TRBJ1-2; v_gene: TRBV6-1; d_gene: NA; CDR3nt: TGTGCCAGCAGCGAAGTCGGAGAGTATGGCTACACCTTC; CDR3aa: CASSEVGEYGYTF
j_gene: TRBJ2-7; v_gene: TRBV6-1; d_gene: NA; CDR3nt: TGTGCCAGCAGTGAAGCTAGGGGACTGCCCTACGAGCAGTACTTC; CDR3aa: CASSEARGLPYEQYF
j_gene: TRBJ2-7; v_gene: TRBV7-8; d_gene: TRBD1; CDR3nt: TGTGCCAGCAGCCCGGGACAGGCATCCTACGAGCAGTACTTC; CDR3aa: CASSPGQASYEQYF
j_gene: TRBJ2-1; v_gene: TRBV7-3; d_gene: NA; CDR3nt: TGTGCCAGCAGCTTAACTTCGGGAGCAGAGCAGTTCTTC; CDR3aa: CASSLTSGAEQFF
j_gene: TRBJ2-3; v_gene: TRBV4-2; d_gene: TRBD2; CDR3nt: TGTGCCAGCAGCCAAGATGCTAGCGGGAGTACAGATACGCAGTATTTT; CDR3aa: CASSQDASGSTDTQYF
j_gene: TRBJ1-2; v_gene: TRBV19; d_gene: TRBD1; CDR3nt: TGTGCCAGTACCATACAGGGGGCGAATTATGGCTACACCTTC; CDR3aa: CASTIQGANYGYTF
j_gene: TRBJ1-1; v_gene: TRBV4-3; d_gene: NA; CDR3nt: TGCGCCAGCAGCCAACACACGGGGGGGTTCGACACTGAAGCTTTCTTT; CDR3aa: CASSQHTGGFDTEAFF
j_gene: TRBJ1-3; v_gene: TRBV5-4; d_gene: TRBD1; CDR3nt: TGTGCCAGCAGCTTGAAGGGGGCCGGTGGAAACACCATATATTTT; CDR3aa: CASSLKGAGGNTIYF
j_gene: TRBJ2-1; v_gene: TRBV5-1; d_gene: TRBD1; CDR3nt: TGCGCCAGCAGCTTAGGGACAGGCTACAATGAGCAGTTCTTC; CDR3aa: CASSLGTGYNEQFF
j_gene: TRBJ2-5; v_gene: TRBV5-1; d_gene: NA; CDR3nt: TGCGCCAGCAGCCCTCAGGGGCAAGAGACCCAGTACTTC; CDR3aa: CASSPQGQETQYF
j_gene: TRBJ1-3; v_gene: TRBV10-3; d_gene: TRBD1; CDR3nt: TGTGCCATCAGTGTGACAGGGAAGTTGTCTGGAAACACCATATATTTT; CDR3aa: CAISVTGKLSGNTIYF
j_gene: TRBJ2-2; v_gene: TRBV7-3; d_gene: NA; CDR3nt: TGTGCCAGCAGAGCGGAGGGCCGGGGCACCGGGGAGCTGTTTTTT; CDR3aa: CASRAEGRGTGELFF
j_gene: TRBJ2-1; v_gene: TRBV6-5; d_gene: TRBD2; CDR3nt: TGTGCCAGCTCGACTAGCGGGGCCTACAATGAGCAGTTCTTC; CDR3aa: CASSTSGAYNEQFF
j_gene: TRBJ1-5; v_gene: TRBV6-1; d_gene: NA; CDR3nt: TGTGCCAGCCGTGGTCTCTTCGGACAGAATAGCAATCAGCCCCAGCATTTT; CDR3aa: CASRGLFGQNSNQPQHF
j_gene: TRBJ1-2; v_gene: TRBV6-1; d_gene: NA; CDR3nt: TGTGCCAGCAGTGAAAGGAAGGGGCACAGCTATGGCTACACCTTC; CDR3aa: CASSERKGHSYGYTF
j_gene: TRBJ2-7; v_gene: TRBV4-1; d_gene: TRBD2; CDR3nt: TGCGCCAGCAGCCACCTCCAGGGACTAGCGGGTGGCCCCTACGAGCAGTACTTC; CDR3aa: CASSHLQGLAGGPYEQYF
j_gene: TRBJ1-1; v_gene: TRBV27; d_gene: NA; CDR3nt: TGTGCCAGCAGTTTTCGGAGAAACACTGAAGCTTTCTTT; CDR3aa: CASSFRRNTEAFF
j_gene: TRBJ1-2; v_gene: TRBV18; d_gene: TRBD1; CDR3nt: TGTGCCAGCTCACCAGGGACAGGTCTGAATGGCTACACCTTC; CDR3aa: CASSPGTGLNGYTF
j_gene: TRBJ1-6; v_gene: TRBV11-2; d_gene: NA; CDR3nt: TGTGCCAGCAGCTTAGACAGGGCCGGGAATTCACCCCTCCACTTT; CDR3aa: CASSLDRAGNSPLHF
j_gene: TRBJ1-1; v_gene: TRBV29-1; d_gene: TRBD1; CDR3nt: TGCAGCGTTGAGGACAGGGGGAACACTGAAGCTTTCTTT; CDR3aa: CSVEDRGNTEAFF
j_gene: TRBJ1-4; v_gene: TRBV5-1; d_gene: TRBD1; CDR3nt: TGCGCCAGCAGGAAAACAGGGGATGGTGAAAAACTGTTTTTT; CDR3aa: CASRKTGDGEKLFF
j_gene: TRBJ1-1; v_gene: TRBV6-1; d_gene: NA; CDR3nt: TGTGCCAGCAGTGTTGTCAGATTAAACACTGAAGCTTTCTTT; CDR3aa: CASSVVRLNTEAFF
j_gene: TRBJ1-5; v_gene: TRBV4-3; d_gene: NA; CDR3nt: TGCGCCAGCAGCCAAGAGTACGGTAATCAGCCCCAGCATTTT; CDR3aa: CASSQEYGNQPQHF
j_gene: TRBJ2-7; v_gene: TRBV27; d_gene: NA; CDR3nt: TGTGCCAGCAGTCCCTTCGTTAAGGCAGGGGTCAACCAGCAGTACTTC; CDR3aa: CASSPFVKAGVNQQYF